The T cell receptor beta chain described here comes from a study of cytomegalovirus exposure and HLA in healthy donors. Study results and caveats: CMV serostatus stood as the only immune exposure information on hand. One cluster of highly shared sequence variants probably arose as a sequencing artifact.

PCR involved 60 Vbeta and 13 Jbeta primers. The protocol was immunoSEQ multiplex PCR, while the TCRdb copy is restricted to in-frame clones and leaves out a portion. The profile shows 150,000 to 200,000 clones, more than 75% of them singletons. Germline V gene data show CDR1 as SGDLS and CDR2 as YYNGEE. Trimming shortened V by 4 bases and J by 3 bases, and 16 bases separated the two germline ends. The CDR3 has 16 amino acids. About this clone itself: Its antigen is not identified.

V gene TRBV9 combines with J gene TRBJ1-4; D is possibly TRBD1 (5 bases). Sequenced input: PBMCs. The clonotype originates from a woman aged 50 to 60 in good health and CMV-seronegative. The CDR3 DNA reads TGTGCCAGCAGCCCGAGGGGAGGGGCGGCTAATGAAAAACTGTTTTTT. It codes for CASSPRGGAANEKLFF. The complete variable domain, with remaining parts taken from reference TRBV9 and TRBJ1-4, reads DSGVTQTPKHLITATGQRVTLRCSPRSGDLSVYWYQQSLDQGLQFLIQYYNGEERAKGNILERFSAQQFPDLHSELNLSSLELGDSALYFCASSPRGGAANEKLFFGSGTQLSVL.